Listed below are T cell receptor beta chains from one sample, sequenced in a study of blood T cell repertoires in COVID-19. Generated by immunoSEQ multiplex PCR, the TCRdb table keeps only in-frame clones and is missing some. The table shows approximately 75,000 clones, with 80% to 90% occurring only once. The sample comprised peripheral blood. The receptors stem from a man older than 75 with COVID-19, enrolled during active disease. The CDR3 runs from the conserved cysteine through the conserved F or W. Each record gives: V gene, J gene, CDR3 protein.

V gene: TRBV5-1; J gene: TRBJ2-1; CDR3 protein: CASSLTSGSSYNEQFF
V gene: TRBV7-9; J gene: TRBJ2-5; CDR3 protein: CASSLSLGGQETQYF
V gene: TRBV5-1; J gene: TRBJ1-4; CDR3 protein: CASSLGGNEKLFF
V gene: TRBV28; J gene: TRBJ1-5; CDR3 protein: CASIRVGQPQHF
V gene: TRBV11-2; J gene: TRBJ2-1; CDR3 protein: CASSFDRTNEQFF
V gene: TRBV3-1/TRBV3-2; J gene: TRBJ1-6; CDR3 protein: CASSQGGRNNSPLHF
V gene: TRBV5-5; J gene: TRBJ2-3; CDR3 protein: CASSLGRGDLGTQYF
V gene: TRBV5-5; J gene: TRBJ1-1; CDR3 protein: CASSLDPNTEAFF
V gene: TRBV12-5; J gene: TRBJ1-1; CDR3 protein: CASGSPFGQLNTEAFF
V gene: TRBV15; J gene: TRBJ2-7; CDR3 protein: CATSPRTGNYEQYF
V gene: TRBV5-4; J gene: TRBJ1-6; CDR3 protein: CASSLDLIRANSPLHF
V gene: TRBV7-2; J gene: TRBJ1-2; CDR3 protein: CASSLATGVSGYTF
V gene: TRBV7-9; J gene: TRBJ2-3; CDR3 protein: CASSPGLAVAWGTDTQYF